The T cell receptor beta chain under discussion was sequenced for a study of T-cell memory formation after mild COVID-19. In regard to this clonotype: Its antigen is not identified.

The V and J ends lost 5 bases and 4 bases respectively, with 12 bases between them. CDR3 size: 13 residues. The germline gives CDR1 MNHEY, CDR2 SVGEGT. Study results and limitations: That cross-reactive memory joined was suggested by some responding clones appearing in pre-infection memory.

TCRdb called the 5' RACE reads again in MiXCR, with one record for every CDR3 protein. The sample includes some 190,000 distinct CDR3 sequences, 15% to 20% of them seen just once. The V and J genes are TRBV6-2 or TRBV6-3 and TRBJ2-7, with D perhaps matching TRBD1 or TRBD2 (5 bases each). This TCR was recovered from an adult woman who had mild COVID-19 (a few samples of this study predate the infection). Cell type and time point are not known. Source material: PBMCs or a T cell subset sorted from them (not recorded which). The CDR3 nucleotides read TGTGCCAGCAGTCGGGACCTAGGATACGAGCAGTACTTC. It translates to CASSRDLGYEQYF.